The present TCR beta chain was sequenced within a study of Ad26.COV2.S vaccination and SARS-CoV-2 variants. Treatment specified: around 19 received Ad26.COV2.S at low or high dose, single or two shots; 5 received placebo; per-sample allocation not given. After the first vaccine or placebo injection, samples were drawn on day 63. The CDR3 has 14 amino acids. Germline loops: CDR1 SGHDT, CDR2 YYEEEE. V was pared by 0 bases and J by 3 bases, with 9 bases between. The data were produced by immunoSEQ multiplex PCR, yet TCRdb's version contains in-frame clones alone and is incomplete. The sample yields under 300,000 clones, around 88% seen once.

J is TRBJ2-5 and V is TRBV5-6; D is uncertain. The specimen was peripheral blood, collected in a trial of Ad26.COV2.S vaccine versus placebo. This clonotype was sampled from a person aged 18-65 years who received the Ad26.COV2.S COVID-19 vaccine or a placebo. The CDR3 sequence: CASSLDPDEETQYF. CDR3 nucleotides: TGTGCCAGCAGCTTGGACCCAGATGAAGAGACCCAGTACTTC.